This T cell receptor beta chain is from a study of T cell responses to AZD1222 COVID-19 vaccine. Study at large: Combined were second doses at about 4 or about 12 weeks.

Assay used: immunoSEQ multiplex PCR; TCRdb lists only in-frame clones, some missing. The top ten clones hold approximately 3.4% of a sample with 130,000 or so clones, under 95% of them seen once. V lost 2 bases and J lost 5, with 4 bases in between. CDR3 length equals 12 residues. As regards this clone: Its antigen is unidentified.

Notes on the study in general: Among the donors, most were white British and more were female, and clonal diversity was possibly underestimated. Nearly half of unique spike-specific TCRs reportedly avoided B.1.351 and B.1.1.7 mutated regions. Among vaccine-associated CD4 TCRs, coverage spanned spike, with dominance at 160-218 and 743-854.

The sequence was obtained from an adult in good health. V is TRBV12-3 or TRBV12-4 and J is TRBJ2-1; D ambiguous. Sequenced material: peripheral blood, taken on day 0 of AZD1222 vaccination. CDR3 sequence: CASSLTDNEQFF. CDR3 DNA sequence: TGTGCCAGCAGTTTAACCGACAATGAGCAGTTCTTC.